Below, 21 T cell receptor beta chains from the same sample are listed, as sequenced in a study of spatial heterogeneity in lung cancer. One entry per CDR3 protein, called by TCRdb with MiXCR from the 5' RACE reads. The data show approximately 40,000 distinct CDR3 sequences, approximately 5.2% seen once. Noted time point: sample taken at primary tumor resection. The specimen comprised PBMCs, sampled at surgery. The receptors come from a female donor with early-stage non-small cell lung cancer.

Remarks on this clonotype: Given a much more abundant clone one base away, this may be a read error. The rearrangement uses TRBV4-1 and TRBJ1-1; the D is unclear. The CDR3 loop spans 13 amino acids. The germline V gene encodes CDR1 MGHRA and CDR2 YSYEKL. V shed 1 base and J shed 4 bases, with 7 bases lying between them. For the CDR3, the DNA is TGCGCCAGCAGCCAAGTTTCACGCACTGAAGCTTTCTTT. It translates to CASSQVSRTEAFF.

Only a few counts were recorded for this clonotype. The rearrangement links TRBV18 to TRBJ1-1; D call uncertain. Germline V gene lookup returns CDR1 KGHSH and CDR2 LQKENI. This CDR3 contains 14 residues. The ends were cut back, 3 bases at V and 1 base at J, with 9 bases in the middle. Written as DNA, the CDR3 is TGTGCCAGCTCACCTCAACTTGGGAACACTGAAGCTTTCTTT. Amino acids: CASSPQLGNTEAFF.

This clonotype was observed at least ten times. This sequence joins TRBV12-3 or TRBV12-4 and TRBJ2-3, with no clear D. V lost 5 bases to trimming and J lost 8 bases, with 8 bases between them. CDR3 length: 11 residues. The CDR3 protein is CASSTHRTQYF. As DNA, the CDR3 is TGTGCCAGCAGTACCCACCGTACGCAGTATTTT.

This chain's CDR3 is CASSEVIRGEKLFF. The CDR3 nucleotides read TGTGCCAGCAGTGAAGTAATCAGGGGCGAAAAACTGTTTTTT. The J gene is TRBJ1-4, the V gene TRBV2; D is perhaps TRBD1 (6 bases). This CDR3 spans 14 amino acids. The germline V and J ends were trimmed by 1 base and 8 bases, with 11 bases remaining between them. CDR1 is SNHLY and CDR2 is FYNNEI in the germline V gene.

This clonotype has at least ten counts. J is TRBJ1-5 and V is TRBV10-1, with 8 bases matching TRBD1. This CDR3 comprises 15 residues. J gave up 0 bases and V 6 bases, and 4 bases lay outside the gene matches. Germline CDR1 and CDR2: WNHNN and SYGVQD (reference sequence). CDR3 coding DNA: TGCGCCAGCAGAGACAGGGGATATAGCAATCAGCCCCAGCATTTT. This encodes CASRDRGYSNQPQHF.

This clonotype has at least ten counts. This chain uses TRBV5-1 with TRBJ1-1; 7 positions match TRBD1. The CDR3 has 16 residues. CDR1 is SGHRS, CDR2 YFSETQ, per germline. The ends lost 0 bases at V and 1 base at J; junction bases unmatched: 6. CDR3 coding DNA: TGCGCCAGCAGCTTGGGACAGGGCATAGGGAACACTGAAGCTTTCTTT. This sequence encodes CASSLGQGIGNTEAFF.

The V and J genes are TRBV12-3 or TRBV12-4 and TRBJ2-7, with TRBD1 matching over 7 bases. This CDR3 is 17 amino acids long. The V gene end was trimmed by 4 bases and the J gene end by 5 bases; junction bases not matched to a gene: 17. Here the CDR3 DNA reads TGTGCCAGCAGTTCCCCCCAGTTTGGGACAGTAGATAACGAGCAGTACTTC. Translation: CASSSPQFGTVDNEQYF.

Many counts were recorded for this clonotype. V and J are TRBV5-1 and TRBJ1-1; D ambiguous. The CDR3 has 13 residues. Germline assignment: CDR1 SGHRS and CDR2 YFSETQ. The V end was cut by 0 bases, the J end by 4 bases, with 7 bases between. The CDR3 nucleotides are TGCGCCAGCAGCTTGGATGGGAGCACTGAAGCTTTCTTT. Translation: CASSLDGSTEAFF.

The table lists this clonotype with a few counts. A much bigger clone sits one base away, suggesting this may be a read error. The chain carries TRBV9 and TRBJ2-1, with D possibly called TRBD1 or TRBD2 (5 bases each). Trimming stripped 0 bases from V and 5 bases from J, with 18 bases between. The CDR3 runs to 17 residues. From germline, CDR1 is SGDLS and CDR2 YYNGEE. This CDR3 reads CASSVALVGLQNNEQFF. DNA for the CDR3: TGTGCCAGCAGCGTAGCACTAGTGGGGCTCCAAAACAATGAGCAGTTCTTC.

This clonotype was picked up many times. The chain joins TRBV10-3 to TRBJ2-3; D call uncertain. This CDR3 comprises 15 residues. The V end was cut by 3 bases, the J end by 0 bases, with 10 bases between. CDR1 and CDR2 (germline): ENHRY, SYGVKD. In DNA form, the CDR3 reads TGTGCCATCAGTGATCCTCCGACTAGCACAGATACGCAGTATTTT. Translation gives CAISDPPTSTDTQYF.

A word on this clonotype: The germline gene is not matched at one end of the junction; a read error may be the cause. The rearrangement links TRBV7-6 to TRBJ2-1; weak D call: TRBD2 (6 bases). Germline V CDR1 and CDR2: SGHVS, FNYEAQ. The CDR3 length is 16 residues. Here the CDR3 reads CASSSIAGQTYNEQIF. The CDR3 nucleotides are TGTGCCAGCAGCTCCATTGCGGGGCAAACCTACAATGAGCAGATCTTC.

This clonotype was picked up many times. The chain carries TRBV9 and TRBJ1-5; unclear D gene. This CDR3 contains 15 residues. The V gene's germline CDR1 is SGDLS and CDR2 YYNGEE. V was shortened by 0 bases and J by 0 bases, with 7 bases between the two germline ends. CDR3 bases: TGTGCCAGCAGCGTAGGCCCATATAGCAATCAGCCCCAGCATTTT. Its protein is CASSVGPYSNQPQHF.

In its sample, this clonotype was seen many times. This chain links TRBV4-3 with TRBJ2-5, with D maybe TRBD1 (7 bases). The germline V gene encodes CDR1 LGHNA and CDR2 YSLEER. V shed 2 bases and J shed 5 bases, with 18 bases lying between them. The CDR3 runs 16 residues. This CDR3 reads CASSQHRGGVQETQYF. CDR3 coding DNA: TGCGCCAGCAGCCAACACAGGGGCGGGGTTCAGGAGACCCAGTACTTC.

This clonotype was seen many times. CDR3 in amino acids: CASSRGTSLFRLNEQFF. DNA for the CDR3: TGTGCCAGCAGCCGAGGGACTAGCCTCTTTCGCCTCAATGAGCAGTTCTTC. The genes are TRBV7-2 and TRBJ2-1, with 9 bases matching TRBD2. Germline CDR1 SGHTA, CDR2 FQGNSA. Unmatched junction bases numbered 14, after V lost 5 bases and J lost 6 bases. This CDR3 is 17 amino acids long.

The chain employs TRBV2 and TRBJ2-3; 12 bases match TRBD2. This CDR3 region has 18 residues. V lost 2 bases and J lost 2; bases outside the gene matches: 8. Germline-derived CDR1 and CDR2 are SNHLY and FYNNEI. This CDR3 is CASSERGLAGTLTDTQYF. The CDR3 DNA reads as TGTGCCAGCAGTGAACGCGGACTAGCGGGGACTCTCACAGATACGCAGTATTTT. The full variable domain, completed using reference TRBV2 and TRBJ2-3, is EPEVTQTPSHQVTQMGQEVILRCVPISNHLYFYWYRQILGQKVEFLVSFYNNEISEKSEIFDDQFSVERPDGSNFTLKIRSTKLEDSAMYFCASSERGLAGTLTDTQYFGPGTRLTVL.

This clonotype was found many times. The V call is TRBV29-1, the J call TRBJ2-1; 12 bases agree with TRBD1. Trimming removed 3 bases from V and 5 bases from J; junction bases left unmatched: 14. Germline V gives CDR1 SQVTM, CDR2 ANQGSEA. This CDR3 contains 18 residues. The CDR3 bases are TGCAGCGTTGACCAGGGACAGGGGGCCCGAACATCCCACAATGAGCAGTTCTTC. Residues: CSVDQGQGARTSHNEQFF.

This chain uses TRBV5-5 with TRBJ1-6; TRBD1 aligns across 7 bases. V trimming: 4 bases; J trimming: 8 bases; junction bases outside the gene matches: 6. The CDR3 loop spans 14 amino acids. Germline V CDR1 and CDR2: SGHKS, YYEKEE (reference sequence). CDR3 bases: TGTGCCAGCAGCCGGGAGGGGGCCGATTCACCCCTCCACTTT. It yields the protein CASSREGADSPLHF.

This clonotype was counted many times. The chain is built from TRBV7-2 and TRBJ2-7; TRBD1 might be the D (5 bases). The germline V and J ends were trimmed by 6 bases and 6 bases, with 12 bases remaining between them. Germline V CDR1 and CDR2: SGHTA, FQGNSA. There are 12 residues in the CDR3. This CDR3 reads CASSPGAVEQYF. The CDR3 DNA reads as TGTGCCAGCAGTCCTGGGGCCGTCGAGCAGTACTTC.

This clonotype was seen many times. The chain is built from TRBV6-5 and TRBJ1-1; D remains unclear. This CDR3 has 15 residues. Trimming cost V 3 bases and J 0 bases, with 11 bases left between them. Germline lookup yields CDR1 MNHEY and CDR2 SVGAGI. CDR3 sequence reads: CASSYRGVMNTEAFF. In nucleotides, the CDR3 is TGTGCCAGCAGTTATCGGGGAGTCATGAACACTGAAGCTTTCTTT.

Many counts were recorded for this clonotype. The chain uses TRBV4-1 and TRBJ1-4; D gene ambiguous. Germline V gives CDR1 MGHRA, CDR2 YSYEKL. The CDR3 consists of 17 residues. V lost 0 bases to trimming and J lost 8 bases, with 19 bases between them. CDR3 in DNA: TGCGCCAGCAGCCAAGACCCCGGCGGCCTCGCTAGAGAAAAACTGTTTTTT. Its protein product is CASSQDPGGLAREKLFF.

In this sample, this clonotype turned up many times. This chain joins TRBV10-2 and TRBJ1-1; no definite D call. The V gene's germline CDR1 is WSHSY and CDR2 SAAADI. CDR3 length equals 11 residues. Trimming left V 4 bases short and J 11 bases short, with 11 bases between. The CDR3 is CASSGFGEAFF. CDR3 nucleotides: TGCGCCAGCAGTGGCTTCGGGGAGGCTTTCTTT.